The following is a TCR beta chain sequence with its context. Antigen unknown. With 0 bases removed from V and 1 base from J, the gap between germline ends came to 11 bases. In germline, CDR1 is SGDLS, CDR2 YYNGEE. The CDR3 covers 16 residues. Sequencing used immunoSEQ multiplex PCR; TCRdb keeps in-frame clones, though not all of them. The sample carries approximately 20,000 clones, roughly 97% recorded once. This entry comes from a study of cytomegalovirus exposure and HLA in healthy donors. Study outcomes and limitations: The majority of TCR sequences were rare, yet some public TCRs appeared in many donors. High specificity and sensitivity for cytomegalovirus status were reported for the classifier. Cytomegalovirus-associated TCR beta chains were listed, numbering under 200.

Specimen: PBMCs. The receptor was isolated from a man aged 25-45 years in good health and CMV-seropositive. This sequence joins TRBV9 and TRBJ1-3, with D tentatively TRBD1 (6 bases). The CDR3 nucleotides are TGTGCCAGCAGCGTAGTAGGGGGAACGTCTGGAAACACCATATATTTT. Protein product: CASSVVGGTSGNTIYF.